This paragraph covers one T cell receptor beta chain sequence. The data derive from a study of shared clonotypes between healthy human individuals. Trimming took 6 bases from V and 0 from J, leaving 9 bases between them. Germline V CDR1 and CDR2: MNHNY, SVGAGI (reference sequence). The CDR3 has 14 amino acids. Naivety among CD8 cells was defined by CD45RO negativity and positive CCR7 selection, thereby excluding terminally differentiated effector memory CD45RA+ cells. Replicate sorted-subset PCRs were loaded with around 220 ng DNA, about 31,000 T cell genomes. Data came from immunoSEQ multiplex PCR; TCRdb stores just in-frame clones and leaves some out. The table includes roughly 600,000 clones, about 98% detected once.

The chain employs TRBV6-6 and TRBJ2-1; D is unresolved. The sample consisted of naive CD8+ T cells sorted from blood. The receptor was isolated from a man aged 30 to 45 in good health. Here the CDR3 reads CASSPMSSYNEQFF. CDR3 DNA: TGTGCCAGCAGCCCTATGTCCTCCTACAATGAGCAGTTCTTC.